The 10 T cell receptor beta chains below come from one sample, sequenced in a study of cytomegalovirus exposure and HLA in healthy donors. The PCR was carried out with 60 Vbeta primers and 13 Jbeta primers. The assay was immunoSEQ multiplex PCR, and TCRdb's table has in-frame clones only and misses some. Of over 85,000 clones in the sample, roughly 76% are singletons; the top ten hold over 1%. The sequenced material came from PBMCs. The receptors shown here come from a female donor in good health and CMV-seronegative.

The chain is built from TRBV11-1 and TRBJ2-2; maybe TRBD2 (6 bases). V was pared by 6 bases and J by 3 bases, with 14 bases between. The CDR3 has 15 amino acids. The germline V gene encodes CDR1 SGHAT and CDR2 FQDESV (reference sequence). The CDR3 sequence: CASSRRELHTGELFF. In DNA, the CDR3 is TGTGCCAGCAGTCGTCGGGAGTTGCACACCGGGGAGCTGTTTTTT. Complete variable domain (other parts from reference TRBV11-1 and TRBJ2-2): EAEVAQSPRYKITEKSQAVAFWCDPISGHATLYWYRQILGQGPELLVQFQDESVVDDSQLPKDRFSAERLKGVDSTLKIQPAELGDSAMYLCASSRRELHTGELFFGEGSRLTVL.

This chain uses TRBV5-6 with TRBJ2-3, with 7 positions matching TRBD1. CDR3 length equals 14 residues. CDR1 is SGHDT, CDR2 YYEEEE, per germline. Trimming cost V 4 bases and J 0 bases; bases outside gene matches: 2. The CDR3 loop reads CASSRDSSTDTQYF. The CDR3 DNA sequence: TGTGCCAGCAGCCGGGACAGCAGCACAGATACGCAGTATTTT.

This sequence joins TRBV6-5 and TRBJ1-3, with 8 bases that match TRBD1. The junction had 7 bases not matched to a gene; V was cut back by 2 bases and J by 4 bases. The germline CDR1 and CDR2 sequences are MNHEY and SVGAGI. The CDR3 covers 16 residues. The CDR3 sequence: CASSYGAPGGGNTIYF. The CDR3 DNA follows: TGTGCCAGCAGTTACGGGGCGCCAGGGGGCGGAAACACCATATATTTT.

V gene TRBV7-2 combines with J gene TRBJ2-7; maybe TRBD1 (6 bases). Trimming took off 5 bases at V and 1 base at J, with 15 bases between the two ends. The CDR3 sequence is 15 residues long. CDR1 and CDR2 from the germline V gene are SGHTA and FQGNSA. The CDR3 DNA reads TGTGCCAGCAGCGCACAGGGTTCCTTATCCTACGAGCAGTACTTC. This translates into CASSAQGSLSYEQYF.

V and J are TRBV13 and TRBJ2-2; the D is unclear. V was pared by 6 bases and J by 7 bases, with 15 bases between. This CDR3 region has 14 residues. Germline CDR1 and CDR2: PRHDT and FYEKMQ (reference sequence). CDR3 in DNA: TGTGCCAGCAGAACTACCGGTGGTAGCGGGGAGCTGTTTTTT. It specifies CASRTTGGSGELFF.

This chain joins TRBV6-6 and TRBJ1-1; TRBD1 matches 8 bases. V was clipped by 5 bases and J by 5 bases; unmatched bases: 10. The CDR3 has 15 residues. Germline V gives CDR1 MNHNY, CDR2 SVGAGI (reference sequence). The CDR3 protein is CASSRQGAVGTEAFF. CDR3 DNA sequence: TGTGCCAGCAGTCGCCAGGGGGCGGTAGGGACTGAAGCTTTCTTT.

The rearrangement links TRBV19 to TRBJ1-2; D is undetermined. Between the trimmed V and J ends, which lost 6 bases and 2 bases, there was a span of 16 bases. This CDR3 contains 15 residues. Germline loops: CDR1 LNHDA, CDR2 SQIVND (reference sequence). The CDR3 sequence: CASRPGGLGNYGYTF. The CDR3 nucleotides read TGTGCCAGTAGGCCCGGAGGGTTAGGGAACTATGGCTACACCTTC.

This chain links TRBV14 with TRBJ1-2; TRBD1 might be the D (6 bases). The germline gives CDR1 SGHDN, CDR2 FVKESK. The CDR3 runs 16 residues. With 2 bases removed from V and 2 bases from J, the gap between germline ends came to 15 bases. The CDR3 bases are TGTGCCAGCAGCCAAAGCCGACAAGGGGGAAACTATGGCTACACCTTC. Translation gives CASSQSRQGGNYGYTF.

The rearrangement links TRBV7-2 to TRBJ1-1, with D tentatively TRBD1 (5 bases). The CDR3 spans 15 residues. V was pared by 0 bases and J by 3 bases, with 11 bases between. The V gene's germline CDR1 is SGHTA and CDR2 FQGNSA. The CDR3 sequence is CASSLALGGYTEAFF. CDR3 DNA: TGTGCCAGCAGCTTAGCGCTGGGGGGGTACACTGAAGCTTTCTTT.

The rearrangement links TRBV27 to TRBJ2-6; 9 bases agree with TRBD1. With 2 bases clipped from V and 0 bases from J, the junction kept 2 bases outside the gene matches. This CDR3 is 17 amino acids long. In germline, CDR1 is MNHEY, CDR2 SMNVEV (reference sequence). CDR3 bases: TGTGCCAGCAGTTTAAGGGACAGGGACTCTGGGGCCAACGTCCTGACTTTC. As protein: CASSLRDRDSGANVLTF.